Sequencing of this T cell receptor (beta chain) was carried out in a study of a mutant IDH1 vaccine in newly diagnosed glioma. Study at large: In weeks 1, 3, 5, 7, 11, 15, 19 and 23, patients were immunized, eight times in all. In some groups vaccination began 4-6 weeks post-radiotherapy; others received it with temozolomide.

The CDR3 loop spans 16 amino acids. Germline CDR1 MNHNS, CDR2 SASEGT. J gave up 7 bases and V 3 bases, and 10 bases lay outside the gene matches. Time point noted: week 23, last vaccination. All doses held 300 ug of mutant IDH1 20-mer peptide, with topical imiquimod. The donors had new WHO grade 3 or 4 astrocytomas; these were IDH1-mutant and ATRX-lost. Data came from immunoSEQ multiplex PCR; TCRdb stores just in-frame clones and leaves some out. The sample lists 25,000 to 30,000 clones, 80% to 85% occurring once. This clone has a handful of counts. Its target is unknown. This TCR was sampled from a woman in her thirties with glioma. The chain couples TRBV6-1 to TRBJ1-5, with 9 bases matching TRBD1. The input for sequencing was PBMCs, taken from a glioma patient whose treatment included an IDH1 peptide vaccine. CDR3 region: CASSDRDREVGQPQHF. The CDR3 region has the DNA TGTGCCAGCAGTGATCGGGACAGGGAGGTGGGGCAGCCCCAGCATTTT.